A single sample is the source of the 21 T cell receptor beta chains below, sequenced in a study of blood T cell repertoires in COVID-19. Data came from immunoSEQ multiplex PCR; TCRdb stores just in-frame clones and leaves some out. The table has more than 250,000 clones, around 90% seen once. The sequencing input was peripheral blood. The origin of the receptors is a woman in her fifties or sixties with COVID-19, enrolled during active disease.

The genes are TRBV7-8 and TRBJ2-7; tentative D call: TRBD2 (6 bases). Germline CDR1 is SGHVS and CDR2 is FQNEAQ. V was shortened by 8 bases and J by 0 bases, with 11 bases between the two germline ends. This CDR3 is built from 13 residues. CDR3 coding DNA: TGTGCCAGCGGCACGGACTACTCCTACGAGCAGTACTTC. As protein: CASGTDYSYEQYF.

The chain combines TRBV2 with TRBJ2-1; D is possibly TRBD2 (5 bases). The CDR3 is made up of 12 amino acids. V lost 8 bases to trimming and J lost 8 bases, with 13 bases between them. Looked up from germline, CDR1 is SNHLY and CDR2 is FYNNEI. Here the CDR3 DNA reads TGTGCCAGCCGGGCGGACGGGGATGAGCAGTTCTTC. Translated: CASRADGDEQFF.

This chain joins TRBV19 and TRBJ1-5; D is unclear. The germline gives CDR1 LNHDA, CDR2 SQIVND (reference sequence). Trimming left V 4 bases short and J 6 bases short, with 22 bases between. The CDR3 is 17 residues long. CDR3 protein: CASSKEWIMGRGQPQHF. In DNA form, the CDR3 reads TGTGCCAGTAGTAAGGAGTGGATAATGGGGAGAGGTCAGCCCCAGCATTTT.

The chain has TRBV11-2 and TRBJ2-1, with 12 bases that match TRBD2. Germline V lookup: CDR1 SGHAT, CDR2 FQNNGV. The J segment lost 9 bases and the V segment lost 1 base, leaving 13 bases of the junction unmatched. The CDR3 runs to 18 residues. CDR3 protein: CASSLGPRTSGILGEQFF. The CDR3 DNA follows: TGTGCCAGCAGCTTAGGGCCCCGGACTAGCGGGATTTTGGGTGAGCAGTTCTTC.

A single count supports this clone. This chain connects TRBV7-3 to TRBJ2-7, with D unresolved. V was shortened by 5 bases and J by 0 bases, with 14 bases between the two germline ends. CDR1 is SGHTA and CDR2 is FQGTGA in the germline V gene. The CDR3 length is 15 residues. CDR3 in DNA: TGTGCCAGCAGCCCGGTGGCGGTAAGCTCCTACGAGCAGTACTTC. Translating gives CASSPVAVSSYEQYF.

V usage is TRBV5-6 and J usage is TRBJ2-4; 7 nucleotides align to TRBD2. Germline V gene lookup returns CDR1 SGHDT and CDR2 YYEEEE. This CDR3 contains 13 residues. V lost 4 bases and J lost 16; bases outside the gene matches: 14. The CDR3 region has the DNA TGTGCCAGCAGCCGGAATGCGGGGGAGGGCGAATACTTC. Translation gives CASSRNAGEGEYF.

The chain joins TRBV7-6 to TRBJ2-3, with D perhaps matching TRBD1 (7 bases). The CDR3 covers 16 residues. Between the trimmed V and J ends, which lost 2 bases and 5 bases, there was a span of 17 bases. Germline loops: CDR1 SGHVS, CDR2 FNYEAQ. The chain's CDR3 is CASSLLVGGQRDTQYF. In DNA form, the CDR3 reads TGTGCCAGCAGCTTACTTGTCGGGGGACAGAGAGATACGCAGTATTTT.

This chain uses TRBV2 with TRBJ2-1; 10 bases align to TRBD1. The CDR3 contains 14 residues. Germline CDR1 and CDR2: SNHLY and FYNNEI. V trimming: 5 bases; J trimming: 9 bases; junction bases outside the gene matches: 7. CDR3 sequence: CASSPRQGAVEQFF. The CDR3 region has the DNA TGTGCCAGCAGTCCTAGACAGGGGGCGGTTGAGCAGTTCTTC.

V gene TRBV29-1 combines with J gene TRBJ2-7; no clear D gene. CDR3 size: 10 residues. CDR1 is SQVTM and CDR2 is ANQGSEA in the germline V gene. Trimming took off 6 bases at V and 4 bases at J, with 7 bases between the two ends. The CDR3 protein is CSVMTYEQYF. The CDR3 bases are TGCAGCGTCATGACTTACGAGCAGTACTTC.

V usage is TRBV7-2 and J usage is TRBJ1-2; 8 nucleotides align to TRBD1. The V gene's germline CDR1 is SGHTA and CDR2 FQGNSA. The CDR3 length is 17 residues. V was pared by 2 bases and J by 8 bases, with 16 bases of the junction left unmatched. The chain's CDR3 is CASSLSPIEGRGRGYTF. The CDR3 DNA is TGTGCCAGCAGCTTAAGCCCCATAGAGGGCAGGGGGCGGGGCTACACCTTC.

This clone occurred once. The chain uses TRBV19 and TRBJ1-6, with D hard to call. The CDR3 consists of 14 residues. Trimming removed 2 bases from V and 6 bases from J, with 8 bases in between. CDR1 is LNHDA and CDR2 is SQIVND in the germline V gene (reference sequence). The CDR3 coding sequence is TGTGCCAGTAGTATACTACAGCCTAATTCACCCCTCCACTTT. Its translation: CASSILQPNSPLHF.

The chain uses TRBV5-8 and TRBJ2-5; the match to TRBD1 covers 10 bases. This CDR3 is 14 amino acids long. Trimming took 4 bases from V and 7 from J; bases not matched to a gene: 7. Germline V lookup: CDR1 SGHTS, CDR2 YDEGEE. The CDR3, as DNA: TGTGCCAGCAGCGGAGACAGGGGGCTAGGGACCCAGTACTTC. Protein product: CASSGDRGLGTQYF.

The CDR3: CASSYWTSGRVDTQYF. The CDR3 DNA follows: TGTGCCAGCAGTTACTGGACTAGCGGGAGGGTTGATACGCAGTATTTT. The chain employs TRBV6-2 or TRBV6-3 and TRBJ2-3, with 15 bases fitting TRBD2. Unmatched junction bases numbered 2, after V lost 1 base and J lost 6 bases. This CDR3 has 16 residues. CDR1 MNHEY and CDR2 SVGEGT come from the germline V gene.

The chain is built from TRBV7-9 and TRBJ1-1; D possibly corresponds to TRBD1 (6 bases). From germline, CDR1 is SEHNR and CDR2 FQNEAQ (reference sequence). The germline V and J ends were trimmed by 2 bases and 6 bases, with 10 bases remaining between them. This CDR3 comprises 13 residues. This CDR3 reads CASSLKQGPEAFF. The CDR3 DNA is TGTGCCAGCAGCTTAAAACAGGGACCTGAAGCTTTCTTT.

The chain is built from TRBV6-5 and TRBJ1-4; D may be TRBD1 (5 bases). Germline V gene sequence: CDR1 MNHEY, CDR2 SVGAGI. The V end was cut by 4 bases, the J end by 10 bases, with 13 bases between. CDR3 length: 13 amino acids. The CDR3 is CASSLETGGKLFF. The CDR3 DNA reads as TGTGCCAGCAGTTTAGAAACGGGGGGAAAACTGTTTTTT.

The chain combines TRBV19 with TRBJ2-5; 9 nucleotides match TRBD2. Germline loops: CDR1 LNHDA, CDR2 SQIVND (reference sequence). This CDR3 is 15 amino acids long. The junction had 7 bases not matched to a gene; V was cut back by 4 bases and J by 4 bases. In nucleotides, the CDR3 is TGTGCCAGTAGTAACCCTAGCGGGATAAGAGAGACCCAGTACTTC. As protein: CASSNPSGIRETQYF.

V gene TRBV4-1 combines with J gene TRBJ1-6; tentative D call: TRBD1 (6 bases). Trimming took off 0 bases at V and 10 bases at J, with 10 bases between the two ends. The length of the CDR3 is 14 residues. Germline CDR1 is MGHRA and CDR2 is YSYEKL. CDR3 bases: TGCGCCAGCAGCCAAGAAACAGGGAGATCACCCCTCCACTTT. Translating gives CASSQETGRSPLHF.

The CDR3 DNA sequence: TGTGCCAGCGCCGCGGCCGGGGGGCGCGTCAACACCTTC. Its translation: CASAAAGGRVNTF. The J gene is TRBJ1-2, the V gene TRBV11-2, with TRBD1 as a possible D gene (6 bases). Trimming shortened V by 8 bases and J by 12 bases, and 22 bases separated the two germline ends. The germline V gene has CDR1 SGHAT and CDR2 FQNNGV. The CDR3 length is 13 residues. Supplemented by reference TRBV11-2 and TRBJ1-2, the full variable domain reads EAGVAQSPRYKIIEKRQSVAFWCNPISGHATLYWYQQILGQGPKLLIQFQNNGVVDDSQLPKDRFSAERLKGVDSTLKIQPAKLEDSAVYLCASAAAGGRVNTFGSGTRLTVV.

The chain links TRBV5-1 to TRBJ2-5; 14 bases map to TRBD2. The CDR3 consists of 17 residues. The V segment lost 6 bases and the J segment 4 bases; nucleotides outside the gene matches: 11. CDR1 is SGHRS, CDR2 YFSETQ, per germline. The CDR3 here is CASKGTSGSRRGETQYF. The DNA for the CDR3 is TGCGCCAGCAAAGGGACTAGCGGGAGCAGGCGGGGAGAGACCCAGTACTTC.

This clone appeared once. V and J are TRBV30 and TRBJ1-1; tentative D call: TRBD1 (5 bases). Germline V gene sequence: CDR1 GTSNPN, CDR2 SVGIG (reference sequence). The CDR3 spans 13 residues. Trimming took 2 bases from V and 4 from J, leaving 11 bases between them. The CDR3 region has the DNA TGTGCCTGGAGTAAGAACAGGCTCACTGAAGCTTTCTTT. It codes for CAWSKNRLTEAFF. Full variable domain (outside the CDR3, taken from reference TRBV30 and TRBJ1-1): SQTIHQWPATLVQPVGSPLSLECTVEGTSNPNLYWYRQAAGRGLQLLFYSVGIGQISSEVPQNLSASRPQDRQFILSSKKLLLSDSGFYLCAWSKNRLTEAFFGQGTRLTVV.

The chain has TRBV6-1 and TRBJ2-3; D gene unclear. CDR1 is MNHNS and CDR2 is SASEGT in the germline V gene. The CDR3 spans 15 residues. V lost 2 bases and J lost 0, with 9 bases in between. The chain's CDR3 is CASSETGVSTDTQYF. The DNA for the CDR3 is TGTGCCAGCAGTGAAACTGGTGTTAGCACAGATACGCAGTATTTT.